This is a list of T cell receptor beta chains from one sample in a study of cytomegalovirus exposure and HLA in healthy donors. Assay: immunoSEQ multiplex PCR; the TCRdb copy retains only in-frame clones and omits some. The data show some 140,000 clones, with about 64% seen just once and 2% to 2.5% held by the top ten. The source material was PBMCs. These receptor sequences come from a middle-aged woman in good health and CMV-seronegative. Both conserved end residues are trimmed from each CDR3.

j_call v_call cdr3_aa
TRBJ1-2 TRBV7-9 ASSLEPEYNYGYT
TRBJ2-2 TRBV29-1 SAGRTSGTGELF
TRBJ2-5 TRBV7-2 ASSSQGGSRTQY
TRBJ1-1 TRBV9 ASSVARNTEAF
TRBJ1-1 TRBV6-5 AAGGDRGLNTEAF
TRBJ2-7 TRBV9 ASSVGRDSSYEQY
TRBJ1-1 TRBV18 ASSLGTGHTEAF
TRBJ1-4 TRBV5-5 ASSLGTGGLLDEKLF
TRBJ2-3 TRBV9 ASSLRQVGRTDTQY
TRBJ1-1 TRBV11-2 ASSFRQVNTEAF
TRBJ1-6 TRBV15 ATSRDRGNSPLH
TRBJ1-1 TRBV30 AWSVPDRRNTEAF
TRBJ2-7 TRBV27 ASSPGTRPYEQY
TRBJ1-5 TRBV9 ASSPGLLSNQPQH
TRBJ2-3 TRBV29-1 SVERGPDTQY